The sequence of this TCR beta chain was determined in a study of read filtering for tumor transcriptome and immune sequencing. Study overall: IR-seq gave about 3.5 to 10.27 million TCR reads per sample; RNA-seq gave about 80 to 1,400.

Molecular barcoded adaptors covering alpha/delta and beta/gamma chains were used on about 0.4 ug RNA. TCRdb re-analysed the reads in MiXCR, keeping a single row per CDR3 protein. The sample holds tens of thousands of distinct CDR3 sequences, about a fifth seen once. On this clonotype itself: A much bigger clone sits one base away, suggesting this may be a read error.

The V gene's germline CDR1 is LNHDA and CDR2 SQIVND (reference sequence). V lost 8 bases, J lost 2 bases, and 12 bases lay in between. The CDR3 covers 14 residues. The chain couples TRBV19 to TRBJ2-2, with D possibly being TRBD2 (6 bases). Source material: a population of CD138-negative cells sorted from bone marrow. The clonotype originates from a donor older than 35 with multiple myeloma. This chain's CDR3 is CASGTRGNTGELFF. For the CDR3, the DNA is TGTGCCAGTGGGACTCGCGGAAACACCGGGGAGCTGTTTTTT.